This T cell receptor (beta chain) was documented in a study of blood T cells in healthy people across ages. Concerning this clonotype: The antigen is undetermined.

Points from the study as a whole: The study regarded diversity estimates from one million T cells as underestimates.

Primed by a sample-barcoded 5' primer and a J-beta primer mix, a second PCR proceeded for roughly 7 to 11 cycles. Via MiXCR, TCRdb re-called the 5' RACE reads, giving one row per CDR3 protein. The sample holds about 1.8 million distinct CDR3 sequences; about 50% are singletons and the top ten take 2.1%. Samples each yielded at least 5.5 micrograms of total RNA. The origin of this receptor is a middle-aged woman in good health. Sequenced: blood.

CDR3 DNA: TGTGCCAGCAGTGTTATTTCCCAACCCCAGGCCTACGAGCAGTACTTC. It is translated as CASSVISQPQAYEQYF. The chain recombines TRBV6-1 with TRBJ2-7; D gene ambiguous. The CDR3 spans 16 residues. Per germline, CDR1 MNHNS and CDR2 SASEGT. V lost 4 bases to trimming and J lost 2 bases, with 18 bases between them.